This TCR beta chain emerged from a study of vaccination and CD4 T cells after COVID-19. Study-level information: Cultures designated as controls were supplied with a CEFX pool, an HIV-1 Nef pool, or no peptide.

This clonotype was seen a few times. Its antigen is as yet unknown. The Oncomine TCR Beta short-read assay was applied to DNA of cultured CD4+ T cells. TCRdb recomputed calls from the PCR reads with MiXCR, one row per CDR3 protein. This sample has some 720 distinct CDR3 sequences, with 10% to 14% found just once. The treatment is: approximately 9-day PBMC culture with coronavirus spike peptide pools or control peptides (ViraFEST assay). Samples of CD4+ T cells were obtained from the unexposed donor before the COVID-19 pandemic (2011-2018). Looked up from germline, CDR1 is LNHDA and CDR2 is SQIVND (reference sequence). The CDR3 has 15 amino acids. V lost 1 base to trimming and J lost 2 bases; unmatched junction nucleotides: 2.

This sequence joins TRBV19 and TRBJ2-1, with 7 bases fitting TRBD2. This receptor was obtained from a human donor in good health. Sequencing used CD4+ T cells from blood, cultured in vitro. CDR3 sequence (DNA): TGTGCCAGTAGTATAGGAGCGGGGCCCTACAATGAGCAGTTCTTC. It is translated as CASSIGAGPYNEQFF.